This T cell receptor beta chain was sequenced for a study of blood T cell repertoires in COVID-19 (dated by TCRdb to about 2020). At the level of the whole study: Samples covering the acute and convalescent phases of COVID-19 were provided by collaborators in the United States, Italy and Spain. Where available, HLA class I and class II types were obtained from metadata supplied by the sample provider rather than from assay-based typing. The sample metadata nearly always contained a de-identified subject ID, COVID-19 status, age in years and sex. The samples were drawn from the first 160 participants of the ongoing ImmuneRACE study and from 1,254 subjects provided by 6 global collaborators. The repertoires were released in a freely available public database meant as a resource for research on the immune response to SARS-CoV-2. Subjects who had been exposed to COVID-19, were actively infected with it, or had recovered from it provided the deeply sampled blood TCRbeta repertoires that made up the dataset. The material from the prospective study consisted of cDNA or gDNA derived from T cells, B-cell-depleted T cells, or PBMCs.

CDR1 and CDR2 (SQVTM, ANQGSEA) derive from the germline V gene. The CDR3 starts with the cysteine, ends with the phenylalanine, and has 22 residues. Of the read, only the CDR3 DNA is kept; its 66 bases are in frame from base 1. V is clipped by 4 bases and J by 0 bases, and the sequence between their germline boundaries is 36 bases long. The immunoSEQ Assay, a bias-controlled multiplex PCR, was used to amplify TCRbeta CDR3 regions from genomic DNA. The authors' pipeline ran thus. The number of nucleated cells in each sample was estimated from the amplification of reference gene primers within the assay. Sequence reads were collapsed and filtered to measure the absolute abundance of every unique TCRbeta CDR3 rearrangement. For each sample, productive Simpson clonality was calculated as the square root of Simpson's diversity index over productive rearrangements. This immuneACCESS table, as held by TCRdb, lists in-frame sequences with V and J called but not all clones. Of the missing ones, under half trace to an unresolved V gene in checked studies; the others have no known cause. V and J calls and clone size are those listed in that table; D and trimming were worked out from the DNA. Here the sample has roughly 140,000 clones; around 80% occur a single time. In total, the top ten clones hold roughly 10% of the sample.

Beyond this particular receptor, the publication reports: The quantity of clinical and demographic metadata differed by source and by participant and was supplied without curation.

Regarding this clone: Its cognate antigen has yet to be identified. Base qualities were left out, and no much larger clone turns up one base away.

Collaborating institutions collected whole blood in K2EDTA tubes following their own protocols. For TCRbeta analysis, collaborators shipped samples in one of three forms: frozen whole blood, isolated PBMCs, or DNA extracted from either of those sample types. The source material was peripheral blood. The sequence links TRBV29-1 to TRBJ1-2, with TRBD1 tentatively as D gene (6 bases match). This TCR came from a woman of 80 years or more in a cohort sampled during active or convalescent COVID-19. The DNA is as follows: TGCAGCGTTGTCGCAACCGGACAAGGGGGAGGGCCCGGATATTTGTCTAACTATGGCTACACCTTC. Protein translation: CSVVATGQGGGPGYLSNYGYTF.